This T cell receptor (beta chain) emerged from a study of shared clonotypes between healthy human individuals. Clones were sequenced by immunoSEQ multiplex PCR, and TCRdb holds only the in-frame ones, with some missing. The data show more than 2,000,000 clones, roughly nine tenths seen once. Sample: naive CD4+ T cells sorted from blood. This sample's subset: CD45RA+ positively selected. This TCR was recovered from a man aged 18 to 29 in good health.

CDR3: CASSLEPGEQFF. Here the CDR3 DNA reads TGTGCCAGCAGCTTAGAACCCGGTGAGCAGTTCTTC. V is TRBV7-8 and J is TRBJ2-1; no clear D. The germline gives CDR1 SGHVS, CDR2 FQNEAQ. The CDR3 contains 12 residues. V gave up 1 base and J gave up 9 bases, with 7 bases separating them.